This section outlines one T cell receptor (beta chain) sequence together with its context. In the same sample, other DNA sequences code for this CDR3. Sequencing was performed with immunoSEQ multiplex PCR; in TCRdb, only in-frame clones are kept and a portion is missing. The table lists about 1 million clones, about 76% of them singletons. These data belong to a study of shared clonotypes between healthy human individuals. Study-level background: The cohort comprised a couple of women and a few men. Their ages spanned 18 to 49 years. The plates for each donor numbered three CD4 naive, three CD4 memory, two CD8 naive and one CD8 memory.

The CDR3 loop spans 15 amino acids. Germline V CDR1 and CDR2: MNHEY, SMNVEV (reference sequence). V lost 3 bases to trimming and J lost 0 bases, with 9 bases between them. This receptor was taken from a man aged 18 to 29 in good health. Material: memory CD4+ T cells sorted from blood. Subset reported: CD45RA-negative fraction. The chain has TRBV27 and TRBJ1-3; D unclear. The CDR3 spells CASSLTGSSGNTIYF. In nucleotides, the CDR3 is TGTGCCAGCAGTTTGACGGGGAGCTCTGGAAACACCATATATTTT.